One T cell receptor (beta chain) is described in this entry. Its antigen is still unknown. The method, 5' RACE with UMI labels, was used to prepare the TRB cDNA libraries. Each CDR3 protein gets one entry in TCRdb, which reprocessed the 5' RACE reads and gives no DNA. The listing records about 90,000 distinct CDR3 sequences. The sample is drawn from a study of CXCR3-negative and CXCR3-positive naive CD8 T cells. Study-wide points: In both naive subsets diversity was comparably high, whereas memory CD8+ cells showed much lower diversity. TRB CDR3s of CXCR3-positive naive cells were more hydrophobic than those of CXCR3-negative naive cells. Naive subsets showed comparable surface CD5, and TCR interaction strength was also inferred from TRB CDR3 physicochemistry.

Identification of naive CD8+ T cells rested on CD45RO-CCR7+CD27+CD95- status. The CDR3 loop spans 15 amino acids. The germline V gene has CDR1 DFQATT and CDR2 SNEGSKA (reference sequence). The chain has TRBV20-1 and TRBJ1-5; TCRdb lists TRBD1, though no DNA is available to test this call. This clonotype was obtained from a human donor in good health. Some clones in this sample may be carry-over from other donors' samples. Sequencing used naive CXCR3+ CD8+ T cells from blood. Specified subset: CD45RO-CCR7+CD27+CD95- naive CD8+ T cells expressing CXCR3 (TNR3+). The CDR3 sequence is CSAIDPSGGSQPQHF.